Described below is a single T cell receptor (beta chain) sequence and its context. Methods used by the authors: Counts of nucleated cells, estimated from reference gene primer amplification, were obtained. Profiling relied on immunoSEQ multiplex PCR, and the TCRdb table lists in-frame clones only, not all of them. Clonal size and the V and J genes are those of that table, whereas D and trimming came from the DNA. Here the sample spans 200,000 to 300,000 clones, 75% to 85% being singletons. This CDR3 comprises 13 residues. Trimming removed 3 bases from V and 5 bases from J, with 11 bases in between. Germline CDR1 SGHAT, CDR2 FQNNGV. This record comes from a study of blood T cell repertoires in COVID-19. Study overall: Donors in the United States, Italy and Spain gave samples during acute or convalescent COVID-19. Nucleic acid was either cDNA or gDNA, and it came from T cells, B-cell-depleted T cells, or PBMCs.

Material for sequencing was peripheral blood. The sequence was collected from a human donor in a cohort sampled during active COVID-19. The chain is built from TRBV11-2 and TRBJ2-7; D may be TRBD2 (6 bases). CDR3 DNA sequence: TGTGCCAGCAGCTTCGAACGCGGGAACGAGCAGTACTTC. Translation: CASSFERGNEQYF.